This TCR beta chain was identified during a study of T cell responses to AZD1222 COVID-19 vaccine. Study-wide findings and caveats: Spike as a whole was targeted by vaccine-associated CD4 TCRs, dominant at 160-218 and 743-854.

CDR3 length: 17 residues. V shed 4 bases and J shed 6 bases, with 23 bases lying between them. Germline CDR1 is SGHTA and CDR2 is FQGNSA. Note on this clone: Its specificity is not known.

The table came from immunoSEQ multiplex PCR; TCRdb's copy has only in-frame clones and leaves some out. This table has about 110,000 clones, roughly nine tenths appearing once. This receptor was taken from an adult in good health. This sample comprised peripheral blood, obtained on day 0 of AZD1222 vaccination. J is TRBJ2-3 and V is TRBV7-2, with D possibly called TRBD1 or TRBD2 (5 bases each). In nucleotides, the CDR3 is TGTGCCAGCAGCTCCTCCGGGGCGCGATGGGCTGCGGATACGCAGTATTTT. It encodes CASSSSGARWAADTQYF.